The 23 T cell receptor beta chains reported below all come from one sample, sequenced in a study of T cell repertoires in cytomegalovirus infection. TCRdb redid the calling of the reads with MiXCR, one entry per CDR3 protein. The table lists about 770,000 distinct CDR3 sequences, roughly 28% of them singletons. The antigens for these receptors are not known. Sequenced material: cultured CD8+ T cells from PBMCs, taken from culture after CMV antigen stimulation. These receptors came from a human donor in good health (CMV status not recorded). Some clones in this sample may be carry-over from other donors' samples.

J is TRBJ2-5 and V is TRBV4-1; D call uncertain. V lost 0 bases, J lost 4 bases, and 9 bases lay in between. From germline, CDR1 is MGHRA and CDR2 YSYEKL. The CDR3 runs to 14 residues. The CDR3 DNA sequence: TGCGCCAGCAGCCAAGATGTAAAGCCAGAGACCCAGTACTTC. This codes for CASSQDVKPETQYF.

This clonotype was seen a few times. The J gene is TRBJ1-4, the V gene TRBV6-1; D is undetermined. In germline, CDR1 is MNHNS, CDR2 SASEGT. This CDR3 region has 15 residues. With 1 base removed from V and 8 bases from J, the gap between germline ends came to 14 bases. This chain's CDR3 is CASSEEDTPMEKLFF. The CDR3 DNA reads TGTGCCAGCAGTGAAGAAGACACCCCCATGGAAAAACTGTTTTTT.

This clonotype has more than one count but fewer than ten. This chain joins TRBV6-1 and TRBJ1-5, with 8 nucleotides matching TRBD1. The CDR3 spans 14 residues. V lost 6 bases, J lost 5 bases, and 6 bases stayed unmatched. Germline V gives CDR1 MNHNS, CDR2 SASEGT. The DNA of the CDR3 is TGTGCCAGCAGCGAGGACAGGGTTTATCAGCCCCAGCATTTT. It encodes CASSEDRVYQPQHF.

A few counts support this clonotype. The chain uses TRBV4-3 and TRBJ1-1; tentatively, D is TRBD1 (5 bases). V was pared by 0 bases and J by 0 bases, with 8 bases between. This CDR3 has 15 amino acids. CDR1 is LGHNA, CDR2 YSLEER, per germline. CDR3 region: CASSQDVGVNTEAFF. Written as DNA, the CDR3 is TGCGCCAGCAGCCAAGATGTAGGGGTGAACACTGAAGCTTTCTTT.

The sample holds many counts of this clonotype. The chain uses TRBV7-2 and TRBJ2-3; D is perhaps TRBD2 (6 bases). The CDR3 spans 15 residues. Germline V CDR1 and CDR2: SGHTA, FQGNSA. Deletions cut 1 base from V and 5 bases from J, with 13 bases between. CDR3 sequence: CASSLEGWGGDTQYF. For the CDR3, the DNA is TGTGCCAGCAGCTTAGAAGGTTGGGGAGGAGATACGCAGTATTTT.

The sample holds many counts of this clonotype. The chain is built from TRBV7-2 and TRBJ2-1; D unresolved. The CDR3 totals 11 residues. Germline values: CDR1 SGHTA, CDR2 FQGNSA. V dropped 7 bases and J dropped 10 bases, with 11 bases sitting between them. The chain's CDR3 is CASTSKEEQFF. As DNA, the CDR3 is TGTGCCAGCACCTCAAAGGAGGAGCAGTTCTTC.

This clonotype was found a few times. The chain uses TRBV7-6 and TRBJ1-4; D not certain. Trimming took 1 base from V and 7 from J, leaving 13 bases between them. The CDR3 extends over 15 amino acids. CDR1 is SGHVS and CDR2 is FNYEAQ in the germline V gene. The CDR3 loop reads CASSLDNSLGEKLFF. The CDR3 DNA reads as TGTGCCAGCAGCTTAGACAACAGCCTAGGTGAAAAACTGTTTTTT.

The genes are TRBV28 and TRBJ1-1, with a possible D match to TRBD1 (5 bases). There are 16 residues in the CDR3. Germline V gives CDR1 MDHEN, CDR2 SYDVKM. The V gene lost 3 bases and the J gene lost 3 bases, with 17 bases spanning the gap. CDR3 in DNA: TGTGCCAGCAGTTTCGGCACAGGCACCCTCCACACTGAAGCTTTCTTT. Amino acids: CASSFGTGTLHTEAFF. Drawing the rest from reference TRBV28 and TRBJ1-1, the complete variable domain is DVKVTQSSRYLVKRTGEKVFLECVQDMDHENMFWYRQDPGLGLRLIYFSYDVKMKEKGDIPEGYSVSREKKERFSLILESASTNQTSMYLCASSFGTGTLHTEAFFGQGTRLTVV.

This clonotype turned up a few times. V gene TRBV5-4 combines with J gene TRBJ2-3; D may be TRBD1 (5 bases). Germline lookup yields CDR1 SGHNT and CDR2 YYREEE (reference sequence). The germline V and J ends were trimmed by 0 bases and 2 bases, with 10 bases remaining between them. CDR3 length equals 15 residues. The CDR3 spells CASSLGDRFTDTQYF. The DNA of the CDR3 is TGTGCCAGCAGCTTGGGAGACAGATTCACAGATACGCAGTATTTT. Drawing the rest from reference TRBV5-4 and TRBJ2-3, the complete variable domain is ETGVTQSPTHLIKTRGQQVTLRCSSQSGHNTVSWYQQALGQGPQFIFQYYREEENGRGNFPPRFSGLQFPNYSSELNVNALELDDSALYLCASSLGDRFTDTQYFGPGTRLTVL.

This clonotype was picked up one time. The rearrangement uses TRBV12-3 or TRBV12-4 and TRBJ1-5; a weak D match, TRBD1 (6 bases). The CDR3 has 16 residues. The ends were cut back, 5 bases at V and 5 bases at J, with 19 bases in the middle. The CDR3 nucleotides read TGTGCCAGCAGTCTCGGGGGGGCCCCCGGGGATCAGCCCCAGCATTTT. Protein: CASSLGGAPGDQPQHF.

This clonotype was counted only a few times. The chain is built from TRBV25-1 and TRBJ2-1, with a weak D call TRBD1 (5 bases). V lost 2 bases and J lost 4, with 15 bases in between. Germline CDR1 is MGHDK and CDR2 is SYGVNS. This CDR3 region has 16 residues. CDR3 in amino acids: CASSEEAGPSYNEQFF. The CDR3 region has the DNA TGTGCCAGCAGTGAAGAGGCAGGGCCCTCTTACAATGAGCAGTTCTTC.

In this sample, this clonotype turned up a few times. This rearrangement joins TRBV7-2 to TRBJ1-1; D not certain. The CDR3 sequence is 14 residues long. The V end was cut by 4 bases, the J end by 8 bases, with 17 bases between. Germline V gene data show CDR1 as SGHTA and CDR2 as FQGNSA. The CDR3 DNA is TGTGCCAGCAGCTCTTCTCTAGGGTCTTTGGAAGCTTTCTTT. As protein: CASSSSLGSLEAFF.

This chain links TRBV3-1 with TRBJ1-1; D gene ambiguous. This CDR3 spans 12 amino acids. The germline gives CDR1 LGHDT, CDR2 YNNKEL (reference sequence). The CDR3: CVPTGLFKGAFF. CDR3 in DNA: TGTGTCCCGACTGGACTGTTCAAGGGAGCTTTCTTT.

This clonotype was counted only a few times. The gene calls are TRBV4-1 and TRBJ2-5; D not certain. Trimming cost V 0 bases and J 5 bases, with 10 bases left between them. The CDR3 loop spans 14 amino acids. Germline V gene lookup returns CDR1 MGHRA and CDR2 YSYEKL. DNA of the CDR3: TGCGCCAGCAGCCAAGAATGGGTTGACGAGACCCAGTACTTC. Amino acids: CASSQEWVDETQYF.

The chain combines TRBV20-1 with TRBJ2-3; 11 positions match TRBD2. Germline V lookup: CDR1 DFQATT, CDR2 SNEGSKA (reference sequence). The CDR3 contains 17 residues. V lost 4 bases to trimming and J lost 4 bases; unmatched junction nucleotides: 13. The CDR3 protein is CSATLPRSGGASDTQYF. In DNA form, the CDR3 reads TGCAGTGCTACCCTACCCCGTAGCGGGGGGGCCTCAGATACGCAGTATTTT.

The J gene is TRBJ2-4, the V gene TRBV25-1; a possible D gene is TRBD2 (6 bases). In germline, CDR1 is MGHDK, CDR2 SYGVNS. Between the trimmed V and J ends, which lost 6 bases and 1 base, there was a span of 13 bases. The CDR3 is made up of 15 amino acids. CDR3 DNA: TGTGCCAGCAGCGTTTTCCGGGGGGCCAAAAACATTCAGTACTTC. It yields the protein CASSVFRGAKNIQYF.

This chain connects TRBV5-8 to TRBJ1-5; no reliable D call. Germline V gives CDR1 SGHTS, CDR2 YDEGEE. This CDR3 is 15 amino acids long. V gave up 2 bases and J gave up 3 bases, with 12 bases separating them. CDR3 protein: CASSFIGQINQPQHF. DNA for the CDR3: TGTGCCAGCAGCTTTATTGGCCAGATCAATCAGCCCCAGCATTTT. Drawing the rest from reference TRBV5-8 and TRBJ1-5, the complete variable domain is EAGVTQSPTHLIKTRGQQATLRCSPISGHTSVYWYQQALGLGLQFLLWYDEGEERNRGNFPPRFSGRQFPNYSSELNVNALELEDSALYLCASSFIGQINQPQHFGDGTRLSIL.

The V and J genes are TRBV27 and TRBJ2-1; D call uncertain. There are 13 residues in the CDR3. From germline, CDR1 is MNHEY and CDR2 SMNVEV (reference sequence). The V end was cut by 6 bases, the J end by 10 bases, with 16 bases between. CDR3 region: CASSLGREREQFF. CDR3 DNA sequence: TGTGCCAGCAGCCTTGGACGAGAACGGGAGCAGTTCTTC.

This sequence joins TRBV28 and TRBJ1-6; no reliable D call. V was clipped by 7 bases and J by 5 bases, with 18 bases between them. CDR1 MDHEN and CDR2 SYDVKM come from the germline V gene. The CDR3 length is 16 residues. This CDR3 is CASTFPSGDHNSPLHF. The CDR3 region has the DNA TGTGCCAGCACCTTCCCTTCAGGAGATCATAATTCACCCCTCCACTTT.

This chain connects TRBV7-9 to TRBJ2-7, with D hard to call. V gave up 1 base and J gave up 6 bases, with 7 bases separating them. Germline loops: CDR1 SEHNR, CDR2 FQNEAQ (reference sequence). This CDR3 is 12 amino acids long. The CDR3 reads CASSLGLGEQYF. The CDR3 coding sequence is TGTGCCAGCAGCTTAGGGCTGGGCGAGCAGTACTTC.

This chain uses TRBV5-6 with TRBJ2-5; the match to TRBD2 covers 7 bases. The V gene's germline CDR1 is SGHDT and CDR2 YYEEEE. Unmatched junction bases numbered 9, after V lost 3 bases and J lost 7 bases. CDR3 length equals 14 residues. Here the CDR3 DNA reads TGTGCCAGCAGCTCGACTAGCCCTTGGGCGACCCAGTACTTC. It translates to CASSSTSPWATQYF.

This clonotype has a count of ten or more. This CDR3 is CASSLWTGANENTIYF. For the CDR3, the DNA is TGTGCCAGCAGCCTATGGACAGGGGCTAATGAGAACACCATATATTTT. The chain joins TRBV7-8 to TRBJ1-3, with TRBD1 matching 9 bases. The germline V gene has CDR1 SGHVS and CDR2 FQNEAQ. Unmatched junction bases numbered 12, after V lost 5 bases and J lost 7 bases. This CDR3 contains 16 residues.

This clonotype was counted only a few times. The J gene is TRBJ1-4, the V gene TRBV12-5, with D unclear. The CDR3 loop spans 13 amino acids. Germline CDR1 reads LGHNT; CDR2 reads FRNRAP. The germline V and J ends were trimmed by 8 bases and 2 bases, with 9 bases remaining between them. The CDR3 DNA is TGTGCTAGTCATAGCCAGACTAATGAAAAACTGTTTTTT. Amino acids: CASHSQTNEKLFF.